This TCR beta chain was recorded in a study of shared clonotypes between healthy human individuals. CD45RO-negative, CCR7-positively selected cells formed the naive CD8 fraction, excluding terminally differentiated effector memory CD45RA+ cells. The data were produced by immunoSEQ multiplex PCR, yet TCRdb's version contains in-frame clones alone and is incomplete. The table lists hundreds of thousands of clones, roughly 95% of them singletons, with over 0.09% in the top ten. This receptor was taken from a woman aged 25 to 39 in good health. The sequenced sample consisted of naive CD8+ T cells sorted from blood.

CDR3: CASSTRQGGEKLFF. CDR3 DNA sequence: TGTGCCAGTAGTACTCGACAGGGTGGTGAAAAACTGTTTTTT. The V call is TRBV19, the J call TRBJ1-4; 7 bases line up with TRBD1. Looked up from germline, CDR1 is LNHDA and CDR2 is SQIVND (reference sequence). The CDR3 is 14 residues long. V lost 4 bases and J lost 7; bases outside the gene matches: 6.